These T cell receptor beta chains were read from a single sample in a study of blood T cell repertoires in COVID-19. Clones were sequenced by immunoSEQ multiplex PCR, and TCRdb holds only the in-frame ones, with some missing. Altogether 100,000 to 150,000 clones are present, around 70% being singletons, with the ten largest covering 5.5% to 7.5%. Sequenced sample: peripheral blood. The receptors originated from a man aged 80 or over with COVID-19, enrolled during active disease. CDR3s include the opening cysteine and the closing phenylalanine or tryptophan. D genes are given only for firm matches. The size of a clone is reported for some rows only, either as once, few or many, or as a class for expanded clones.

D	V	J	size	DNA	CDR3
TRBD2	TRBV4-1	TRBJ2-7	.	TGCGCCAGCAGCTACTCTAGCGGCCTCCGCGAGCAGTACTTC	CASSYSSGLREQYF
.	TRBV10-3	TRBJ1-1	once	TGTGCCATCATGGGGGGATGGAACACTGAAGCTTTCTTT	CAIMGGWNTEAFF
TRBD2	TRBV10-3	TRBJ2-1	few	TGTGCCATCAGTGAGTCCGCGGGAGGCCCCGCGGACAATGAGCAGTTCTTC	CAISESAGGPADNEQFF
TRBD1	TRBV28	TRBJ1-2	few	TGTGCCAGCAGTCTCGGGACAGGGGGCGACTATGGCTACACCTTC	CASSLGTGGDYGYTF
TRBD1	TRBV27	TRBJ1-2	once	TGTGCCAGCAGTTTATTGGGGCTCGGACAGGGAGGTGGCTACACCTTC	CASSLLGLGQGGGYTF
TRBD2	TRBV18	TRBJ2-1	.	TGTGCCAGCTCACCGTCGGGACTAGCGGGAGTGGGCCGGATCTTC	CASSPSGLAGVGRIF
TRBD2	TRBV19	TRBJ2-5	.	TGTGCCAGTAGTGTCCCGGGACTAGCGGGGGAGACCCAGTACTTC	CASSVPGLAGETQYF
.	TRBV7-2	TRBJ2-7	.	TGTGCCAGCAGCTTGAGCTCGGCGTACAGCTCCTACGAGCAGTACTTC	CASSLSSAYSSYEQYF
.	TRBV6-2/TRBV6-3	TRBJ1-2	.	TGTGCCAGCACCCCAGACGGAGACTATGGCTACACCTTC	CASTPDGDYGYTF
.	TRBV6-2/TRBV6-3	TRBJ2-3	.	TGTGCCAGCAGTTACTCCGCGGCGTGGTATTTT	CASSYSAAWYF
TRBD2	TRBV2	TRBJ2-1	.	TGTGCCAGCAGTGGTCCGACTAGCGGGAGGGCCGGTGAGCAGTTCTTC	CASSGPTSGRAGEQFF
.	TRBV27	TRBJ2-1	few	TGTGCCAGCAGTCCGACAGTCTCATACAATGAGCAGTTCTTC	CASSPTVSYNEQFF
TRBD2	TRBV4-1	TRBJ2-7	.	TGCGCCAGCAGCCCCCCGCCGGGACTAGGATACTACGAGCAGTACTTC	CASSPPPGLGYYEQYF
TRBD2	TRBV5-1	TRBJ2-2	once	TGCGCCAGCAGCTTGACGCTAGCGGGAGGGCCGGCCGGGGAGCTGTTTTTT	CASSLTLAGGPAGELFF
.	TRBV6-6	TRBJ1-1	few	TGTGCCAGCAGTTACGGCGAGCTCGGGGACACTGAAGCTTTCTTT	CASSYGELGDTEAFF
TRBD2	TRBV15	TRBJ2-1	.	TGTGCCACCGAGGGACGGGAGGGTAACAATGAGCAGTTCTTC	CATEGREGNNEQFF